This T cell receptor (beta chain) emerged from a study of brain T cells in children with intractable seizures. Points from the study as a whole: Patients' HCMV serostatus was unknown; virus specificity rests on CDR3 similarity alone.

To note about this clone: Its antigen remains unknown.

The repertoire was sequenced with immunoSEQ multiplex PCR; TCRdb's copy has only in-frame clones and lacks some. Of 340,000 or so clones in the sample, roughly 92% were seen once. The time point is: blood from clinic visit 5 months post-surgery; TSC patient then seizure free. Sequencing was limited to surgery cases with top T cell transcript signatures in brain tissue. Trimming cost V 6 bases and J 0 bases, with 20 bases left between them. Germline CDR1 is SEHNR and CDR2 is FQNEAQ (reference sequence). The CDR3 has 17 amino acids. The receptor's source is a boy in the first two years of life with tuberous sclerosis and intractable seizures. The rearrangement links TRBV7-9 to TRBJ1-2, with a weak D call TRBD1 (5 bases). The source was peripheral blood, collected roughly 5 months after surgery. CDR3 DNA: TGTGCCAGCAGTAACTTAGCTACAGGATTTACTAACTATGGCTACACCTTC. It codes for CASSNLATGFTNYGYTF.